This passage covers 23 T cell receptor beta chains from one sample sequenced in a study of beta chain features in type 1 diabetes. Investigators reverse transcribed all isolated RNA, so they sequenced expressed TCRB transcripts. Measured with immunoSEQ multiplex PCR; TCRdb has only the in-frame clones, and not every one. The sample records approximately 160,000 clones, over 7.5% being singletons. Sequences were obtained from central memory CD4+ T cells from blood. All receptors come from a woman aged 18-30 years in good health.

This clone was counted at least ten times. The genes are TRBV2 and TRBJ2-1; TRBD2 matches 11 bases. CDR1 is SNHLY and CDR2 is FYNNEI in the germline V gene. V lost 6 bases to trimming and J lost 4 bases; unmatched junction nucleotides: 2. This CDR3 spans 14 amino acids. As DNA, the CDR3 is TGTGCCAGCAGGGGACTAGCGGTGTACAATGAGCAGTTCTTC. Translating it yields CASRGLAVYNEQFF.

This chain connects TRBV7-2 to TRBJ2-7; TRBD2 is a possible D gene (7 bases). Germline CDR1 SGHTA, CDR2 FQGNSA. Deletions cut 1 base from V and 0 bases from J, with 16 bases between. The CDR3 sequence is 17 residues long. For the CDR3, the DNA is TGTGCCAGCAGCTTAGTGGGGGGCGGGGGCGTCTCCTACGAGCAGTACTTC. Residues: CASSLVGGGGVSYEQYF. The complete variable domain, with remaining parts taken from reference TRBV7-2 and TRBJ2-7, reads GAGVSQSPSNKVTEKGKDVELRCDPISGHTALYWYRQSLGQGLEFLIYFQGNSAPDKSGLPSDRFSAERTGGSVSTLTIQRTQQEDSAVYLCASSLVGGGGVSYEQYFGPGTRLTVT.

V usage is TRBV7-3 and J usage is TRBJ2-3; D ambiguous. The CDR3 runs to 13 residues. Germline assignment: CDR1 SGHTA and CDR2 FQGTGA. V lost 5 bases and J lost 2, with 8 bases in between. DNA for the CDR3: TGTGCCAGCAGCCGGAGCGTCACAGATACGCAGTATTTT. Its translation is CASSRSVTDTQYF.

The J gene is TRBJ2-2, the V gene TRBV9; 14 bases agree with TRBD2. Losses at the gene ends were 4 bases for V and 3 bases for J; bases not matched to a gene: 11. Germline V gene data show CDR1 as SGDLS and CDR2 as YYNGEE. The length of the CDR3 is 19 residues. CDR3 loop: CASSRTGTSGSLYTGELFF. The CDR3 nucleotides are TGTGCCAGCAGCCGCACTGGGACTAGCGGGAGTCTGTACACCGGGGAGCTGTTTTTT.

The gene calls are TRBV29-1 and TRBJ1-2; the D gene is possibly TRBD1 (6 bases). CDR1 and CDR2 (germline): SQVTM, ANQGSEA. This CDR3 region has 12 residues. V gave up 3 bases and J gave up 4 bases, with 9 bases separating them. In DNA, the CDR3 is TGCAGCGTTGAGGACAGCGGCTATGGCTACACCTTC. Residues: CSVEDSGYGYTF.

DNA for the CDR3: TGTGCCAGCAGCATGGGCCTTACCTACGAGCAGTACTTC. Protein product: CASSMGLTYEQYF. The chain combines TRBV7-8 with TRBJ2-7; no definite D call. V was cut by 5 bases and J by 2 bases, with 10 bases left in between. Per germline, CDR1 SGHVS and CDR2 FQNEAQ. The CDR3 length is 13 residues.

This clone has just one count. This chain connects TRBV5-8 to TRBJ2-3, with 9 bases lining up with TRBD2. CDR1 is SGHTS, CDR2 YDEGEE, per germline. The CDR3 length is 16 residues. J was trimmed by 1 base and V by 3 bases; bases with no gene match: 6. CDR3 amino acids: CASSSGLAVGTDTQYF. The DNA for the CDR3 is TGTGCCAGCAGCTCGGGACTAGCAGTTGGCACAGATACGCAGTATTTT. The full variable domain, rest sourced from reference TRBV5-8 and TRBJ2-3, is EAGVTQSPTHLIKTRGQQATLRCSPISGHTSVYWYQQALGLGLQFLLWYDEGEERNRGNFPPRFSGRQFPNYSSELNVNALELEDSALYLCASSSGLAVGTDTQYFGPGTRLTVL.

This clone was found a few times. Here the CDR3 reads CASRPRAGAPLRANVLTF. CDR3 bases: TGTGCCAGCAGACCTAGGGCAGGGGCCCCTCTTAGGGCCAACGTCCTGACTTTC. The V call is TRBV7-9, the J call TRBJ2-6; perhaps TRBD1 as D (6 bases). The CDR3 totals 18 residues. Per germline, CDR1 SEHNR and CDR2 FQNEAQ (reference sequence). Trimming left V 6 bases short and J 5 bases short, with 23 bases between.

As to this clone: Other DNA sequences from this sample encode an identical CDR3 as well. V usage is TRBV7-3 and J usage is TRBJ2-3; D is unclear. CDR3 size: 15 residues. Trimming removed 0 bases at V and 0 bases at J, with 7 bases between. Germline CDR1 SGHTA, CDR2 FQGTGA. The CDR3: CASSLTGVSTDTQYF. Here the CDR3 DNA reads TGTGCCAGCAGCTTAACGGGCGTTAGCACAGATACGCAGTATTTT. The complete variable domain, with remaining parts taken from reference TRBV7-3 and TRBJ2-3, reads GAGVSQTPSNKVTEKGKYVELRCDPISGHTALYWYRQSLGQGPEFLIYFQGTGAADDSGLPNDRFFAVRPEGSVSTLKIQRTERGDSAVYLCASSLTGVSTDTQYFGPGTRLTVL.

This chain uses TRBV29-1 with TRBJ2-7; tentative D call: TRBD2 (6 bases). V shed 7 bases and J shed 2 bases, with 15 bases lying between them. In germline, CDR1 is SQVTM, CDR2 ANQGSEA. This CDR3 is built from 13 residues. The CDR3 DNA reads TGCAGCGCCCGGGACTTAGGAACCTACGAGCAGTACTTC. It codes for CSARDLGTYEQYF.

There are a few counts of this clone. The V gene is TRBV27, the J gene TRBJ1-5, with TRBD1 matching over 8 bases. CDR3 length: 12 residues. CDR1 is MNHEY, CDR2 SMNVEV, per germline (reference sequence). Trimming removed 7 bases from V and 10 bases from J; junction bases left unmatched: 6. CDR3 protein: CASKTGAGPQHF. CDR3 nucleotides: TGTGCCAGCAAGACAGGGGCAGGCCCCCAGCATTTT.

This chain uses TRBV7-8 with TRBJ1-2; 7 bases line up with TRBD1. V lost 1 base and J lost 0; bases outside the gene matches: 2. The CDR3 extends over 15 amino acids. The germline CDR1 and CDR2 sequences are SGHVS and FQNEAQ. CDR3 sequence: CASSLDRGTNYGYTF. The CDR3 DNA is TGTGCCAGCAGCTTAGACAGGGGTACTAACTATGGCTACACCTTC.

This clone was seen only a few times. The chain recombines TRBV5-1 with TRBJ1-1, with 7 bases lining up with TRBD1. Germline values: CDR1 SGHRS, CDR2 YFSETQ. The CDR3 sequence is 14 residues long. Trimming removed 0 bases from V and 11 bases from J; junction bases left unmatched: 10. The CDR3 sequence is CASSLAYRGTRAFF. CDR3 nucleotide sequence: TGCGCCAGCAGCTTGGCCTACAGGGGCACGAGGGCTTTCTTT. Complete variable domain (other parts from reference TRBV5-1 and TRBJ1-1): KAGVTQTPRYLIKTRGQQVTLSCSPISGHRSVSWYQQTPGQGLQFLFEYFSETQRNKGNFPGRFSGRQFSNSRSEMNVSTLELGDSALYLCASSLAYRGTRAFFGQGTRLTVV.

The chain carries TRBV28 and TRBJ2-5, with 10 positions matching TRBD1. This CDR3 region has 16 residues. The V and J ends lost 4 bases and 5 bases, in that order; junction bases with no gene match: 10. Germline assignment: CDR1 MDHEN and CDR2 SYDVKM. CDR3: CASSSHRQGAGETQYF. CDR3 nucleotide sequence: TGTGCCAGCAGTTCTCATCGACAGGGGGCAGGGGAGACCCAGTACTTC.

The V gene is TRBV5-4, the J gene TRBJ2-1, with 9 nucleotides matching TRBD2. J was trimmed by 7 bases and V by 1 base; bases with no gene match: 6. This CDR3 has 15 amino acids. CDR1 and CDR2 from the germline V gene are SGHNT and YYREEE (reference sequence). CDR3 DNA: TGTGCCAGCAGCTTGTCGCTAGCGGGGTGGAATGAGCAGTTCTTC. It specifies CASSLSLAGWNEQFF. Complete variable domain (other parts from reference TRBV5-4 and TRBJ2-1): ETGVTQSPTHLIKTRGQQVTLRCSSQSGHNTVSWYQQALGQGPQFIFQYYREEENGRGNFPPRFSGLQFPNYSSELNVNALELDDSALYLCASSLSLAGWNEQFFGPGTRLTVL.

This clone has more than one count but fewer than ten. The CDR3 loop reads CASSSGPEGKNEQFF. The CDR3 coding sequence is TGCGCCAGCAGTAGCGGGCCAGAGGGAAAAAATGAGCAGTTCTTC. The gene calls are TRBV5-1 and TRBJ2-1; TRBD2 matches 7 bases. This CDR3 contains 15 residues. The germline gives CDR1 SGHRS, CDR2 YFSETQ. With V trimmed by 5 bases and J by 7 bases, 12 bases remained unmatched. Looking up the rest from reference TRBV5-1 and TRBJ2-1 gives the full variable domain: KAGVTQTPRYLIKTRGQQVTLSCSPISGHRSVSWYQQTPGQGLQFLFEYFSETQRNKGNFPGRFSGRQFSNSRSEMNVSTLELGDSALYLCASSSGPEGKNEQFFGPGTRLTVL.

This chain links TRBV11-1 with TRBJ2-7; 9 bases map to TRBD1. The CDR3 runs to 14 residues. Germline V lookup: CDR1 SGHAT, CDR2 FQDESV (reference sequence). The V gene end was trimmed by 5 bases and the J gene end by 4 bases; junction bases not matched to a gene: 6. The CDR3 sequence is CASSISGQGYEQYF. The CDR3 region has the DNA TGTGCCAGCAGCATCTCGGGACAGGGATACGAGCAGTACTTC.

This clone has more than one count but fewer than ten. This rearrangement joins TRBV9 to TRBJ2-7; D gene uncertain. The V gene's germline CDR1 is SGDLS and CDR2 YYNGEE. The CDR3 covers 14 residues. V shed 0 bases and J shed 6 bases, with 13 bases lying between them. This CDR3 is CASSVGPEAGEQYF. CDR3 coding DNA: TGTGCCAGCAGCGTAGGCCCAGAGGCCGGCGAGCAGTACTTC.

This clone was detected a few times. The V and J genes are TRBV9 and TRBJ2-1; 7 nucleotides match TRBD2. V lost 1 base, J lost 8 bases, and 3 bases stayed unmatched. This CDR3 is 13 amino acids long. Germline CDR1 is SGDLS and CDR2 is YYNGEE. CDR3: CASSVIGRDEQFF. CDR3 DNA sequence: TGTGCCAGCAGCGTAATTGGGAGGGATGAGCAGTTCTTC.

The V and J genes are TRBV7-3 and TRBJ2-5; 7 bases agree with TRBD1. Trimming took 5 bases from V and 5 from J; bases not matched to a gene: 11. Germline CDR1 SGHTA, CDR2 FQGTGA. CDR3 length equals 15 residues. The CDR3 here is CASSPSTGAGETQYF. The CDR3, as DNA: TGTGCCAGCAGCCCTTCTACAGGGGCCGGGGAGACCCAGTACTTC.

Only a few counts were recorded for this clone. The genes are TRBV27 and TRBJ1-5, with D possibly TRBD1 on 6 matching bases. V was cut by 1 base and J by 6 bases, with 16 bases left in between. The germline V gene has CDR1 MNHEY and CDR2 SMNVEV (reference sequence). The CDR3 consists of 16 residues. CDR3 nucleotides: TGTGCCAGCAGTTTATTTGGGGGCTCCTTTGGTCAGCCCCAGCATTTT. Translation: CASSLFGGSFGQPQHF.

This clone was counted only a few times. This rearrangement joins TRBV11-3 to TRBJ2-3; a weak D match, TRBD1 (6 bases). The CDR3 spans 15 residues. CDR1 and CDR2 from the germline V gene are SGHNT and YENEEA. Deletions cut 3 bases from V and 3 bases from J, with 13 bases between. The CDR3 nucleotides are TGTGCCAGCAGCTTGGACAGCCGGAGTACAGATACGCAGTATTTT. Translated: CASSLDSRSTDTQYF.

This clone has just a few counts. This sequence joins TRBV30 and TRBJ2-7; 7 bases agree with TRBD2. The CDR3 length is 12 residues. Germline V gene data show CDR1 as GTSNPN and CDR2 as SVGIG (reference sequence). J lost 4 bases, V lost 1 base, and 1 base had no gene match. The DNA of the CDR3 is TGTGCCTGGAGTGGCGGGAGTTACGAGCAGTACTTC. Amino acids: CAWSGGSYEQYF.